The 13 T cell receptor beta chains below come from one sample, sequenced in a study of response to subunit inactivated influenza vaccine (dated by TCRdb to 2017 to 2018). Library method: RT-PCR. Sequencer: Illumina HiSeq 2500. TCRdb took the public reads, trimmed them with fastp at Q25, ran MiXCR for clone calling and kept in-frame beta chains. Rows are unified per CDR3 protein, each entry keeping the most common DNA and genes. The sample table contains around 480,000 distinct CDR3 sequences; only one count was recorded for 16% of them. The ten largest clonotypes hold approximately 3% of the sample. Sample: CD4+ T cells sorted from PBMCs, taken around 25 months after vaccination. The receptors originated from a man between 50 and 69 years old who received an inactivated influenza vaccine. Donor details come from another sample of the same person, matched by shared clones.

This clonotype was observed a few times. The rearrangement uses TRBV5-1 and TRBJ2-3, with D maybe TRBD1 (6 bases). Germline V gene data show CDR1 as SGHRS and CDR2 as YFSETQ. V was shortened by 2 bases and J by 3 bases, with 19 bases between the two germline ends. The CDR3 loop spans 17 amino acids. CDR3 in DNA: TGCGCCAGCAGCTTCCCCTGGCAGGGGAAAATGACAGATACGCAGTATTTT. Translation gives CASSFPWQGKMTDTQYF.

This clonotype was counted only a few times. The chain carries TRBV6-5 and TRBJ2-5, with 7 bases lining up with TRBD1. The trim removed 2 bases at V and 5 bases at J, leaving 2 bases unmatched. The germline V gene encodes CDR1 MNHEY and CDR2 SVGAGI. This CDR3 is built from 13 residues. CDR3 region: CASSYKGAETQYF. The CDR3 DNA follows: TGTGCCAGCAGTTACAAGGGGGCCGAGACCCAGTACTTC.

The table lists this clonotype with a few counts. The chain has TRBV5-1 and TRBJ1-4, with D possibly being TRBD1 (5 bases). Trimming shortened V by 1 base and J by 4 bases, and 11 bases separated the two germline ends. There are 15 residues in the CDR3. Germline V gene data show CDR1 as SGHRS and CDR2 as YFSETQ. The CDR3 reads CASSLRGANNEKLFF. Here the CDR3 DNA reads TGCGCCAGCAGCTTGCGAGGGGCGAATAATGAAAAACTGTTTTTT.

The J gene is TRBJ2-7, the V gene TRBV21-1; no DNA check was done on the table's D call, TRBD1. TRBV21-1 is deemed a pseudogene. The CDR3 loop spans 13 amino acids. DNA for the CDR3: TGTGCCAGCGCACCAGGGAATGTGGGTGAGCAGTACTTC. It translates to CASAPGNVGEQYF.

This clonotype was seen a few times. The chain is built from TRBV10-3 and TRBJ2-1; D possibly corresponds to TRBD2 (5 bases). With 0 bases removed from V and 6 bases from J, the gap between germline ends came to 9 bases. The germline V gene has CDR1 ENHRY and CDR2 SYGVKD. The CDR3 consists of 14 residues. The CDR3 reads CAISESATTNEQFF. The CDR3 DNA reads as TGTGCCATCAGTGAGTCGGCGACTACCAATGAGCAGTTCTTC.

Ten or more counts support this clonotype. The V and J genes are TRBV7-2 and TRBJ1-5, with 9 bases that match TRBD1. The ends lost 2 bases at V and 6 bases at J; junction bases unmatched: 2. The CDR3 runs to 14 residues. CDR1 SGHTA and CDR2 FQGNSA come from the germline V gene. Here the CDR3 reads CASSLLGQGQPQHF. CDR3 DNA: TGTGCCAGCAGCTTATTGGGACAGGGTCAGCCCCAGCATTTT.

This clonotype was picked up a small number of times. This chain connects TRBV15 to TRBJ1-4, with D perhaps matching TRBD1 (6 bases). This CDR3 spans 15 amino acids. The V gene lost 5 bases and the J gene lost 8 bases, with 18 bases spanning the gap. The germline V gene has CDR1 LNHNV and CDR2 YYDKDF (reference sequence). CDR3 loop: CATSSFAGGAEKLFF. The CDR3 DNA is TGTGCCACCAGCTCTTTTGCGGGGGGCGCCGAAAAACTGTTTTTT.

V is TRBV29-1 and J is TRBJ2-7, with 10 bases identical to TRBD1. V gave up 6 bases and J gave up 4 bases; unmatched junction bases: 9. This CDR3 spans 14 amino acids. The germline gives CDR1 SQVTM, CDR2 ANQGSEA. CDR3 DNA sequence: TGCAGCGTGAACCCGGGACAGGGGTTATACGAGCAGTACTTC. It codes for CSVNPGQGLYEQYF.

As concerns this clonotype: It may be a read error: a sequence one base away is much more abundant. V gene TRBV7-8 combines with J gene TRBJ1-5; D uncertain. The V gene's germline CDR1 is SGHVS and CDR2 FQNEAQ. The CDR3 has 17 amino acids. CDR3 amino acids: CASSLPRRLNSNQPRHF. In DNA form, the CDR3 reads TGTGCCAGCAGCCTACCACGACGGCTAAATAGCAATCAGCCCCGGCATTTT.

The chain recombines TRBV20-1 with TRBJ1-2, with TRBD1 as a possible D gene (6 bases). The CDR3 totals 15 residues. Per the germline V gene, CDR1 is DFQATT and CDR2 is SNEGSKA (reference sequence). V lost 2 bases, J lost 3 bases, and 16 bases lay in between. CDR3: CSARSLPSGDYGYTF. The CDR3 bases are TGCAGTGCTAGAAGTTTACCCTCAGGGGACTATGGCTACACCTTC.

The J gene is TRBJ2-5, the V gene TRBV9; the match to TRBD2 covers 8 bases. With V trimmed by 1 base and J by 0 bases, 5 bases remained unmatched. Germline lookup yields CDR1 SGDLS and CDR2 YYNGEE. The CDR3 runs 16 residues. CDR3 bases: TGTGCCAGCAGCGTAAGGGCTAGCGGGTACCAAGAGACCCAGTACTTC. Its translation is CASSVRASGYQETQYF.

The chain combines TRBV7-9 with TRBJ2-3; no clear D gene. The CDR3 sequence is 14 residues long. V dropped 4 bases and J dropped 5 bases, with 13 bases sitting between them. Germline V gives CDR1 SEHNR, CDR2 FQNEAQ (reference sequence). The CDR3 region has the DNA TGTGCCAGCAGCTCAATGATGGTTGGAGATACGCAGTATTTT. This encodes CASSSMMVGDTQYF.

This clonotype was recorded a few times. The chain links TRBV7-2 to TRBJ2-3, with a possible D match to TRBD1 (5 bases). V was pared by 5 bases and J by 6 bases, with 12 bases between. This CDR3 region has 13 residues. CDR1 is SGHTA and CDR2 is FQGNSA in the germline V gene. CDR3 region: CASSQVKGDTQYF. The CDR3 DNA sequence: TGTGCCAGCAGCCAGGTTAAGGGGGATACGCAGTATTTT.